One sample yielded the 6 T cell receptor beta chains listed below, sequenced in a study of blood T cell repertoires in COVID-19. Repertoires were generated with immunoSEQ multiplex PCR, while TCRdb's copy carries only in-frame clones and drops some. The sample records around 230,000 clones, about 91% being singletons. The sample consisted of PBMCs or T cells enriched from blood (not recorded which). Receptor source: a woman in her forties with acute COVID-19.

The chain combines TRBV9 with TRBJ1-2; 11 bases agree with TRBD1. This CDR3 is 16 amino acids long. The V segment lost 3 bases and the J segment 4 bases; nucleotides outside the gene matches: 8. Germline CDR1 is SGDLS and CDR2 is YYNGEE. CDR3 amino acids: CASSASGTGGVYGYTF. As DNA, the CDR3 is TGTGCCAGCAGCGCTTCCGGGACAGGGGGAGTCTATGGCTACACCTTC.

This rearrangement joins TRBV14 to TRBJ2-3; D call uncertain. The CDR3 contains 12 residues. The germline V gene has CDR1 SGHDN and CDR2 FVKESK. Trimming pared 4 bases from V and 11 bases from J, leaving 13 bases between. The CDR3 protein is CASSLTPTGQYF. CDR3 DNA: TGTGCCAGCAGCCTCACCCCCACCGGGCAGTATTTT. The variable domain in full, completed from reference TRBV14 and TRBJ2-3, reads EAGVTQFPSHSVIEKGQTVTLRCDPISGHDNLYWYRRVMGKEIKFLLHFVKESKQDESGMPNNRFLAERTGGTYSTLKVQPAELEDSGVYFCASSLTPTGQYFGPGTRLTVL.

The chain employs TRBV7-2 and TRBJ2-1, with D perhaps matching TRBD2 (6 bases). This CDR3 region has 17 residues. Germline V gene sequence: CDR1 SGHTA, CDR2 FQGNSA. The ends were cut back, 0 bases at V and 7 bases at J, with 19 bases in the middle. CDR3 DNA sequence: TGTGCCAGCAGCTTAGCGCGGGCTAGCATAGCGGAAAATGAGCAGTTCTTC. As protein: CASSLARASIAENEQFF.

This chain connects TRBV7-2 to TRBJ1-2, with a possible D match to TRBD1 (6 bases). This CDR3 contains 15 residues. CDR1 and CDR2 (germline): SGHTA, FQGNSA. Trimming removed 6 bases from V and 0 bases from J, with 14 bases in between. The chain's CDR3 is CASSPQGSANYGYTF. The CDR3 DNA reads TGTGCCAGCAGTCCACAGGGTTCAGCTAACTATGGCTACACCTTC. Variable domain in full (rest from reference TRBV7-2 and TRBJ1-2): GAGVSQSPSNKVTEKGKDVELRCDPISGHTALYWYRQSLGQGLEFLIYFQGNSAPDKSGLPSDRFSAERTGGSVSTLTIQRTQQEDSAVYLCASSPQGSANYGYTFGSGTRLTVV.

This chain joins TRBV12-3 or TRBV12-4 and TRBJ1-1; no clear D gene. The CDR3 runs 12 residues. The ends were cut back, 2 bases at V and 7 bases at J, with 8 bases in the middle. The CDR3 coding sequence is TGTGCCAGCAGTTTATTAGGAGGTGAAGCTTTCTTT. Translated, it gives CASSLLGGEAFF.

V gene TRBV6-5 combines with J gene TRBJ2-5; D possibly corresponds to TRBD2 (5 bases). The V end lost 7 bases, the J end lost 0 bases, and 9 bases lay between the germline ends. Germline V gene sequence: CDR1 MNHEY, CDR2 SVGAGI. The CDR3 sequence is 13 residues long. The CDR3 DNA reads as TGTGCCAGCACGCGGGCATACCAAGAGACCCAGTACTTC. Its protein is CASTRAYQETQYF.